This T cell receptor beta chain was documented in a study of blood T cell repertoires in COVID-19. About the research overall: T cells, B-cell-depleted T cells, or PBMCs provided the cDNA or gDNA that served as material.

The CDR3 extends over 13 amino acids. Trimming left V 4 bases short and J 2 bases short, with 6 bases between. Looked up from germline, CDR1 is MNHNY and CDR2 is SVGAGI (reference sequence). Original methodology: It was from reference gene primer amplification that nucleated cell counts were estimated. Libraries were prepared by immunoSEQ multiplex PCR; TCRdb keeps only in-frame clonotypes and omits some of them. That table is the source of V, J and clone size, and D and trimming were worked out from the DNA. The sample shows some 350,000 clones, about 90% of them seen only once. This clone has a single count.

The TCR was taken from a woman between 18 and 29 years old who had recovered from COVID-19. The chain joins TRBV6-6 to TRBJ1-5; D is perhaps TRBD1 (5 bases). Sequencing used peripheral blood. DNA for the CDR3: TGTGCCAGCAGTTCACAGGGCAATCAGCCCCAGCATTTT. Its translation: CASSSQGNQPQHF.